Sequencing of this TCR beta chain was carried out in a study of cytomegalovirus exposure and HLA in healthy donors. Study at large: Unique TCRs numbering some 93 million, obtained from HLA-typed donors, made up an early data release. Findings and limits, study-wide: Most likely, a cluster of highly shared sequence variants arose as a sequencing artifact. Among CMV-associated TCR beta chains, most appeared HLA-restricted in a later analysis. Some V segments (TRBV6-2 and TRBV6-3 among them) were excluded as indistinguishable.

About this clone itself: The antigen is not known.

This CDR3 has 15 residues. The V and J ends lost 0 bases and 1 base respectively, with 10 bases between them. Germline-derived CDR1 and CDR2 are SGDLS and YYNGEE. PCR involved 60 Vbeta and 13 Jbeta primers. Sequencing was performed with immunoSEQ multiplex PCR; in TCRdb, only in-frame clones are kept and a portion is missing. In the table there are around 140,000 clones, 65% to 85% of which are singletons. Sequencing used PBMCs. This clonotype was obtained from a man aged 45-65 years in good health and CMV-seronegative. The chain combines TRBV9 with TRBJ1-1; D unresolved. CDR3: CASSVESRPNTEAFF. CDR3 nucleotides: TGTGCCAGCAGCGTAGAATCGAGGCCGAACACTGAAGCTTTCTTT.